This TCR beta chain was sequenced for a study of blood T cell repertoires in COVID-19. Study details: Whether acute or convalescent, the COVID-19 samples came from the United States, Italy and Spain. Sources were T cells, B-cell-depleted T cells, or PBMCs; the material itself was cDNA or gDNA.

Original analysis: From reference gene primer amplification, estimates of nucleated cell counts were derived. Libraries were prepared by immunoSEQ multiplex PCR; TCRdb keeps only in-frame clonotypes and omits some of them. Clone size and V and J calls were adopted from that table, with D and trimming inferred from the DNA. The data contain 250,000 to 400,000 clones, around 90% of them singletons. CDR3 length: 16 residues. The trim removed 6 bases at V and 5 bases at J, leaving 13 bases unmatched. Germline loops: CDR1 MNHEY, CDR2 SVGEGT. The TCR sequence derives from a middle-aged man with active or convalescent COVID-19. The genes are TRBV6-2 or TRBV6-3 and TRBJ2-5; 9 bases agree with TRBD2. The sequenced material came from peripheral blood. The CDR3 nucleotides read TGTGCCAGCAGCCACGTAGCGGGGGTGATGTTGGAGACCCAGTACTTC. Protein product: CASSHVAGVMLETQYF.